The clone carrying this T cell receptor (beta chain) was recorded many times. Its antigen is still unknown. These data come from a study of T-cell memory formation after mild COVID-19. Study overall: The two donors had largely donor-specific TCR clusters.

Germline-derived CDR1 and CDR2 are MRHNA and SNTAGT. The CDR3 extends over 15 amino acids. V shed 2 bases and J 4 bases; nucleotides not matched to a gene: 1. TCRdb ran MiXCR on the 5' RACE reads and lists one entry per CDR3 protein. The sample shows about 430,000 distinct CDR3 sequences, approximately 18% of them seen only once. General study points: CD4+ bias marked clones expanding day 15 to 37, unlike balanced contracting clones.

Source material: PBMCs or a T cell subset sorted from them (not recorded which). The TCR comes from a man aged 18-30 years who had mild COVID-19 (a few samples of this study predate the infection). Cell type and time point are not known. V and J are TRBV6-4 and TRBJ2-3; 12 bases line up with TRBD1. DNA for the CDR3: TGTGCCAGCAGTGACGGGACAGGGGGCGCAGATACGCAGTATTTT. It specifies CASSDGTGGADTQYF.